This TCR beta chain was obtained from a study of blood T cell repertoires in COVID-19. Study-level background: Acute-phase and convalescent COVID-19 samples originated in the United States, Italy and Spain. PBMCs, B-cell-depleted T cells, or T cells provided the cDNA or gDNA that made up the material.

Trimming left V 1 base short and J 1 base short, with 13 bases between. Per germline, CDR1 SGHVS and CDR2 FNYEAQ. The CDR3 is 16 residues long. Generated by immunoSEQ multiplex PCR, the TCRdb table keeps only in-frame clones and is missing some. The sample has roughly 250,000 clones, 84% seen once. Sequences were obtained from peripheral blood. V and J are TRBV7-6 and TRBJ1-1; no firm D call. The receptor was isolated from a human donor in a cohort sampled during active COVID-19. CDR3 DNA sequence: TGTGCCAGCAGCTTAGACGAAGCCACTTCGAACACTGAAGCTTTCTTT. The encoded protein is CASSLDEATSNTEAFF.